These 31 T cell receptor beta chains share one sample of origin, sequenced in a study of cytomegalovirus exposure and HLA in healthy donors. The PCR contained 60 Vbeta and 13 Jbeta primers. Assay used: immunoSEQ multiplex PCR; TCRdb lists only in-frame clones, some missing. The table has some 150,000 clones, about three quarters seen once. Specimen: PBMCs. The receptors were gathered from a human donor in good health.

The chain uses TRBV4-1 and TRBJ2-1; D ambiguous. Looked up from germline, CDR1 is MGHRA and CDR2 is YSYEKL. Trimming shortened V by 4 bases and J by 8 bases, and 9 bases separated the two germline ends. The CDR3 is 12 residues long. CDR3 in amino acids: CASSLRQDEQFF. The CDR3 region has the DNA TGCGCCAGCAGCCTCCGGCAGGATGAGCAGTTCTTC.

This sequence joins TRBV28 and TRBJ2-3; the D gene is possibly TRBD2 (6 bases). Germline V gene lookup returns CDR1 MDHEN and CDR2 SYDVKM. Trimming took 6 bases from V and 0 from J, leaving 19 bases between them. The CDR3 sequence is 17 residues long. CDR3 coding DNA: TGTGCCAGCAGGGCCCCTAGGACGGGGGAGAGCACAGATACGCAGTATTTT. This encodes CASRAPRTGESTDTQYF.

This clone was picked up a small number of times. V is TRBV2 and J is TRBJ1-4; D is unresolved. The CDR3 is made up of 13 amino acids. Trimming removed 6 bases from V and 3 bases from J, with 8 bases in between. The germline CDR1 and CDR2 sequences are SNHLY and FYNNEI. Written as DNA, the CDR3 is TGTGCCAGCAGACAGTGGCCTAATGAAAAACTGTTTTTT. Translated: CASRQWPNEKLFF.

This clone was seen once. The genes are TRBV6-6 and TRBJ1-5; 9 nucleotides align to TRBD1. The germline gives CDR1 MNHNY, CDR2 SVGAGI (reference sequence). Trimming removed 2 bases from V and 6 bases from J; junction bases left unmatched: 2. The CDR3 contains 14 residues. The CDR3 sequence is CASSYGQGTQPQHF. CDR3 in DNA: TGTGCCAGCAGTTACGGACAGGGGACTCAGCCCCAGCATTTT.

The genes are TRBV6-1 and TRBJ1-6, with D tentatively TRBD1 (5 bases). V was trimmed by 1 base and J by 10 bases, leaving 14 bases between them. In germline, CDR1 is MNHNS, CDR2 SASEGT. This CDR3 has 15 residues. The CDR3 DNA reads as TGTGCCAGCAGTGAAGGGGGAGGGGCGAAGTCACCCCTCCACTTT. Protein: CASSEGGGAKSPLHF.

The DNA of the CDR3 is TGTGCCAGCAGTCAAACGTGGGGAGACTATGGCTACACCTTC. Encoded protein: CASSQTWGDYGYTF. V gene TRBV28 combines with J gene TRBJ1-2; the D is unclear. Germline V lookup: CDR1 MDHEN, CDR2 SYDVKM. CDR3 length: 14 residues. V was shortened by 5 bases and J by 3 bases, with 13 bases between the two germline ends.

This clone was detected only once. The chain joins TRBV10-1 to TRBJ1-2; D possibly corresponds to TRBD1 (5 bases). The V gene lost 3 bases and the J gene lost 8 bases, with 16 bases spanning the gap. This CDR3 is built from 14 residues. Germline V gene data show CDR1 as WNHNN and CDR2 as SYGVQD (reference sequence). The CDR3, as DNA: TGCGCCAGCAGTGATTGGATGGGAGGGGTCGGCTACACCTTC. This codes for CASSDWMGGVGYTF.

The chain employs TRBV19 and TRBJ1-1; no reliable D call. Looked up from germline, CDR1 is LNHDA and CDR2 is SQIVND (reference sequence). This CDR3 comprises 14 residues. The V gene lost 6 bases and the J gene lost 1 base, with 12 bases spanning the gap. The CDR3 nucleotides read TGTGCCAGTAGCCCCCGGTTCGGGAACACTGAAGCTTTCTTT. This encodes CASSPRFGNTEAFF.

Only a few counts were recorded for this clone. The chain is built from TRBV6-4 and TRBJ1-5; possibly TRBD1 for D (6 bases). Trimming stripped 0 bases from V and 7 bases from J, with 19 bases between. The CDR3 has 17 residues. Germline CDR1 reads MRHNA; CDR2 reads SNTAGT. The CDR3 reads CASSDSNRKQGLQPQHF. The CDR3 DNA is TGTGCCAGCAGTGACTCGAACAGAAAACAGGGCTTACAGCCCCAGCATTTT.

The chain uses TRBV27 and TRBJ1-2; 8 nucleotides line up with TRBD1. Germline V gene sequence: CDR1 MNHEY, CDR2 SMNVEV (reference sequence). The V gene end was trimmed by 6 bases and the J gene end by 5 bases; junction bases not matched to a gene: 11. The CDR3 runs 15 residues. As DNA, the CDR3 is TGTGCCAGCAGCCCCTTCGACAGGGGAGGGTATGGCTACACCTTC. Its protein product is CASSPFDRGGYGYTF.

The CDR3 sequence is CASSQLPGMNTEAFF. Here the CDR3 DNA reads TGTGCCAGCAGCCAACTCCCGGGAATGAACACTGAAGCTTTCTTT. This chain joins TRBV7-6 and TRBJ1-1; D is uncertain. Germline values: CDR1 SGHVS, CDR2 FNYEAQ. This CDR3 spans 15 amino acids. V dropped 5 bases and J dropped 0 bases, with 13 bases sitting between them.

This sequence joins TRBV4-2 and TRBJ2-1; D may be TRBD2 (5 bases). Germline-derived CDR1 and CDR2 are LGHNA and YNFKEQ. The CDR3 covers 14 residues. V dropped 1 base and J dropped 8 bases, with 12 bases sitting between them. CDR3 DNA sequence: TGTGCCAGCAGCCAAGGTGGCCCCGGGGATGAGCAGTTCTTC. It encodes CASSQGGPGDEQFF.

The genes are TRBV19 and TRBJ1-2; D gene uncertain. This CDR3 has 15 residues. The V end was cut by 1 base, the J end by 1 base, with 10 bases between. Germline-derived CDR1 and CDR2 are LNHDA and SQIVND (reference sequence). The CDR3 sequence is CASSIAAGRNYGYTF. Written as DNA, the CDR3 is TGTGCCAGTAGTATAGCGGCAGGCCGTAACTATGGCTACACCTTC.

This clone appeared a single time. The V call is TRBV7-8, the J call TRBJ2-2; 10 bases fit TRBD1. CDR1 SGHVS and CDR2 FQNEAQ come from the germline V gene. Germline trimming cut 4 bases from V and 4 bases from J; bases unmatched to any gene: 6. The CDR3 is 16 residues long. CDR3 residues: CASSSRQGASTGELFF. The CDR3 DNA is TGTGCCAGCAGCTCACGACAGGGGGCATCCACCGGGGAGCTGTTTTTT.

The chain uses TRBV2 and TRBJ2-7; D is unresolved. Germline V CDR1 and CDR2: SNHLY, FYNNEI. This CDR3 has 14 residues. The V and J ends lost 2 bases and 9 bases respectively, with 17 bases between them. As DNA, the CDR3 is TGTGCCAGCAGTGAATATCCGGGTTCGGCTGGGCAGTACTTC. As protein: CASSEYPGSAGQYF.

This chain joins TRBV18 and TRBJ2-7, with 7 bases fitting TRBD1. The V gene's germline CDR1 is KGHSH and CDR2 LQKENI. This CDR3 spans 13 amino acids. The J segment lost 5 bases and the V segment lost 1 base, leaving 2 bases of the junction unmatched. The CDR3 loop reads CASSPRDSHEQYF. The CDR3 nucleotides read TGTGCCAGCTCACCACGGGACAGCCACGAGCAGTACTTC. The variable domain in full, completed from reference TRBV18 and TRBJ2-7, reads NAGVMQNPRHLVRRRGQEARLRCSPMKGHSHVYWYRQLPEEGLKFMVYLQKENIIDESGMPKERFSAEFPKEGPSILRIQQVVRGDSAAYFCASSPRDSHEQYFGPGTRLTVT.

The chain has TRBV5-6 and TRBJ2-7, with TRBD1 identical over 9 bases. The V gene's germline CDR1 is SGHDT and CDR2 YYEEEE. V shed 0 bases, J shed 2 bases, and the junction held 6 bases outside the gene matches. This CDR3 comprises 16 residues. The CDR3 sequence is CASSLVGQGITYEQYF. CDR3 coding DNA: TGTGCCAGCAGCTTGGTGGGACAGGGAATAACCTACGAGCAGTACTTC.

The rearrangement joins TRBV27 to TRBJ2-7; D not certain. Trimming took 8 bases from V and 5 from J, leaving 16 bases between them. Germline CDR1 and CDR2: MNHEY and SMNVEV (reference sequence). This CDR3 spans 13 amino acids. CDR3 loop: CASAAVASHEQYF. The DNA for the CDR3 is TGTGCCAGCGCTGCGGTCGCATCCCACGAGCAGTACTTC.

This clone has only one observation. The chain has TRBV19 and TRBJ1-5; 8 nucleotides line up with TRBD1. J lost 8 bases, V lost 3 bases, and 3 bases had no gene match. Germline V gives CDR1 LNHDA, CDR2 SQIVND (reference sequence). CDR3 length: 13 amino acids. Here the CDR3 reads CASSMDREKPQHF. Here the CDR3 DNA reads TGTGCCAGTAGTATGGACAGGGAAAAGCCCCAGCATTTT.

The chain couples TRBV14 to TRBJ2-1, with 9 bases aligning to TRBD2. The V segment lost 4 bases and the J segment 0 bases; nucleotides outside the gene matches: 10. The CDR3 is 18 residues long. In germline, CDR1 is SGHDN, CDR2 FVKESK. CDR3 DNA: TGTGCCAGCAGCCCTTCATCCTGGCGGGAGGGCTCCTACAATGAGCAGTTCTTC. It encodes CASSPSSWREGSYNEQFF. Based on the CDR3 plus reference TRBV14 and TRBJ2-1, the full variable domain is EAGVTQFPSHSVIEKGQTVTLRCDPISGHDNLYWYRRVMGKEIKFLLHFVKESKQDESGMPNNRFLAERTGGTYSTLKVQPAELEDSGVYFCASSPSSWREGSYNEQFFGPGTRLTVL.

V gene TRBV5-1 combines with J gene TRBJ2-5, with 9 bases that match TRBD1. CDR3 length equals 15 residues. CDR1 SGHRS and CDR2 YFSETQ come from the germline V gene. V was pared by 0 bases and J by 2 bases, with 2 bases of the junction left unmatched. The CDR3 reads CASSLGTGAQETQYF. DNA for the CDR3: TGCGCCAGCAGCTTGGGGACAGGGGCTCAAGAGACCCAGTACTTC. The variable domain in full, completed from reference TRBV5-1 and TRBJ2-5, reads KAGVTQTPRYLIKTRGQQVTLSCSPISGHRSVSWYQQTPGQGLQFLFEYFSETQRNKGNFPGRFSGRQFSNSRSEMNVSTLELGDSALYLCASSLGTGAQETQYFGPGTRLLVL.

The chain combines TRBV2 with TRBJ2-6, with 13 bases identical to TRBD2. Germline V CDR1 and CDR2: SNHLY, FYNNEI. The CDR3 spans 18 residues. V lost 6 bases to trimming and J lost 1 base; unmatched junction nucleotides: 6. DNA for the CDR3: TGTGCCAGCAGACCAGGACTAGCGGGAGTTTCTGGGGCCAACGTCCTGACTTTC. The encoded protein is CASRPGLAGVSGANVLTF. Full variable domain (missing parts from reference TRBV2 and TRBJ2-6): EPEVTQTPSHQVTQMGQEVILRCVPISNHLYFYWYRQILGQKVEFLVSFYNNEISEKSEIFDDQFSVERPDGSNFTLKIRSTKLEDSAMYFCASRPGLAGVSGANVLTFGAGSRLTVL.

This clone has a handful of counts. The rearrangement uses TRBV6-5 and TRBJ2-2, with D perhaps TRBD1 (6 bases). There are 14 residues in the CDR3. In germline, CDR1 is MNHEY, CDR2 SVGAGI. V was cut by 6 bases and J by 5 bases, with 13 bases left in between. CDR3 bases: TGTGCCAGCAGAGGGGGAGTCGGGACCGGGGAGCTGTTTTTT. It translates to CASRGGVGTGELFF.

V and J are TRBV5-1 and TRBJ2-7; 7 nucleotides align to TRBD1. Unmatched junction bases numbered 9, after V lost 0 bases and J lost 0 bases. The CDR3 is 17 amino acids. Germline assignment: CDR1 SGHRS and CDR2 YFSETQ. CDR3 nucleotides: TGCGCCAGCAGCTTGGCTGGCAAGGGGGACAGCTCCTACGAGCAGTACTTC. It encodes CASSLAGKGDSSYEQYF.

The rearrangement uses TRBV11-2 and TRBJ2-6, with D possibly being TRBD2 (6 bases). This CDR3 contains 15 residues. The germline V gene has CDR1 SGHAT and CDR2 FQNNGV. V gave up 5 bases and J gave up 2 bases, with 10 bases separating them. The CDR3 region is CASSASGAGANVLTF. The CDR3 DNA follows: TGTGCCAGCAGCGCCTCGGGGGCTGGGGCCAACGTCCTGACTTTC.

The chain is built from TRBV7-9 and TRBJ2-2; 14 bases line up with TRBD2. The J segment lost 7 bases and the V segment lost 1 base, leaving 8 bases of the junction unmatched. The CDR3 is made up of 18 amino acids. Germline V gene lookup returns CDR1 SEHNR and CDR2 FQNEAQ (reference sequence). CDR3 protein: CASSLEPGLAGGHGELFF. CDR3 sequence (DNA): TGTGCCAGCAGCTTAGAACCCGGACTAGCGGGGGGACACGGGGAGCTGTTTTTT.

This rearrangement joins TRBV5-1 to TRBJ2-7, with a weak D call TRBD1 (6 bases). Deletions cut 3 bases from V and 0 bases from J, with 13 bases between. The CDR3 length is 15 residues. Per the germline V gene, CDR1 is SGHRS and CDR2 is YFSETQ. The CDR3 bases are TGCGCCAGCAGCTCAGGACAGCACTTCTCCTACGAGCAGTACTTC. This codes for CASSSGQHFSYEQYF. The full variable domain, rest sourced from reference TRBV5-1 and TRBJ2-7, is KAGVTQTPRYLIKTRGQQVTLSCSPISGHRSVSWYQQTPGQGLQFLFEYFSETQRNKGNFPGRFSGRQFSNSRSEMNVSTLELGDSALYLCASSSGQHFSYEQYFGPGTRLTVT.

The V call is TRBV13, the J call TRBJ2-7, with D possibly matching TRBD1 (5 bases). V gave up 6 bases and J gave up 8 bases, with 17 bases separating them. This CDR3 has 13 amino acids. Germline lookup yields CDR1 PRHDT and CDR2 FYEKMQ (reference sequence). The CDR3: CASSAIRMGQQYF. The DNA for the CDR3 is TGTGCCAGCAGTGCGATCCGAATGGGGCAGCAGTACTTC.

The chain couples TRBV5-1 to TRBJ2-2, with unresolved D. The CDR3 is 15 residues long. The V gene's germline CDR1 is SGHRS and CDR2 YFSETQ. V was shortened by 4 bases and J by 5 bases, with 15 bases between the two germline ends. CDR3 DNA: TGCGCCAGCAGCGTCGCCACCCGAGGTACCGGGGAGCTGTTTTTT. It encodes CASSVATRGTGELFF.

The chain links TRBV7-6 to TRBJ2-3; TRBD2 might be the D (6 bases). V lost 1 base, J lost 2 bases, and 10 bases lay in between. In germline, CDR1 is SGHVS, CDR2 FNYEAQ. The length of the CDR3 is 15 residues. This CDR3 reads CASSLVSGATDTQYF. In nucleotides, the CDR3 is TGTGCCAGCAGCTTAGTGTCGGGAGCCACAGATACGCAGTATTTT.

The chain employs TRBV7-3 and TRBJ2-1; 8 bases align to TRBD1. Germline values: CDR1 SGHTA, CDR2 FQGTGA. This CDR3 comprises 17 residues. V gave up 5 bases and J gave up 6 bases; unmatched junction bases: 15. CDR3 nucleotides: TGTGCCAGCAGCCCCCACCTTAGGACAGGGTTGAGCAATGAGCAGTTCTTC. Translating gives CASSPHLRTGLSNEQFF.